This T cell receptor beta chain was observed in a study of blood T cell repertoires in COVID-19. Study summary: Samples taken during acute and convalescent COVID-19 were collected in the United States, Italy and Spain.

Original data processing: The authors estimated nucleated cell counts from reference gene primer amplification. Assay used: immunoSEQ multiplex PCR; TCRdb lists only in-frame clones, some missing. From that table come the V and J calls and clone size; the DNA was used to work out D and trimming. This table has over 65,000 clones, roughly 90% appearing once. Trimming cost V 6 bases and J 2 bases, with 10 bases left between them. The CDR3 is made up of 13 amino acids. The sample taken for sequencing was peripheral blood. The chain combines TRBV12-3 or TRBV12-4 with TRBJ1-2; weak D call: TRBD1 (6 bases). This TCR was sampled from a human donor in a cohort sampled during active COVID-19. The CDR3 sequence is CASRTTGNYGYTF. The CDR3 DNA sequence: TGTGCCAGCAGAACCACAGGGAACTATGGCTACACCTTC.